This is a list of T cell receptor beta chains from one sample in a study of T cells in Graves' hyperthyroidism and ophthalmopathy. TCRdb reanalysed the multiplex PCR reads using MiXCR and keeps one entry per CDR3 protein. Here the sample spans a few hundred thousand distinct CDR3 sequences, 15% to 19% being singletons. The sequenced sample was blood. The receptor set was obtained from a woman aged 25 to 39 with Graves' hyperthyroidism. Both conserved end residues are part of each CDR3. The size field is filled for only some rows; it gives once, few, many or a size class.

>TRBJ1-1|TRBV20-1|many
CSARKEGAGLNTEAFF
>TRBJ1-5|TRBV20-1|-
CSAPPGGPGQPQHF
>TRBJ2-1|TRBV7-9|many
CASSFSGLDNEQFF
>TRBJ2-1|TRBV6-2/TRBV6-3|many
CASSSWGPYNEQFF
>TRBJ2-3|TRBV6-2/TRBV6-3|many
CASSYSFRLAGEDTQYF
>TRBJ1-1|TRBV7-9|many
CASSGQAKNTEAFF
>TRBJ2-2|TRBV6-1|few
CASSELADYTGELFF
>TRBJ1-2|TRBV27|-
CASSRSRNYGYTF
>TRBJ2-7|TRBV6-1|few
CASSPLRGLAEHYEQYF
>TRBJ1-1|TRBV13|many
CASSARTENTEAFF
>TRBJ2-7|TRBV28|many
CASSRSTGFNEQYF
>TRBJ1-4|TRBV27|few
CASRGRDRSKNGAEKLFF
>TRBJ2-3|TRBV7-2|many
CASSPHRLGFGDTQYF
>TRBJ2-3|TRBV27|many
CASSSRTSPFTDTQYF
>TRBJ2-7|TRBV11-1|many
CASSSTGGVEQYF
>TRBJ1-2|TRBV10-3|few
CAIGQGDYGYTF
>TRBJ2-1|TRBV6-1|few
CACSEADGWRRNEQFF
>TRBJ1-1|TRBV5-6|many
CASSRQDRLEAFF
>TRBJ2-1|TRBV18|many
CASSPRTGSQWEQFF
>TRBJ1-2|TRBV5-1|many
CASSLAGGDYGYTF
>TRBJ2-1|TRBV5-5|few
CASSSLAGAGYNEQFF
>TRBJ1-5|TRBV6-1|many
CASSGGDRGANQPQHF
>TRBJ2-3|TRBV6-2/TRBV6-3|many
CASFETGKADTQYF
>TRBJ2-7|TRBV20-1|many
CSARSGDFYEQYF
>TRBJ2-3|TRBV30|many
CAWSRNRDLFPDTQYF
>TRBJ2-1|TRBV20-1|many
CSARFGVQVGEQFF